This is a list of T cell receptor beta chains from one sample in a study of T-cell memory formation after mild COVID-19. In TCRdb, the 5' RACE reads were re-called with MiXCR into one record per CDR3 protein. The table records approximately 340,000 distinct CDR3 sequences, about an eighth of them present only once. Source material: PBMCs or a T cell subset sorted from them (not recorded which). The receptors derive from a man aged 18 to 30 who had mild COVID-19 (a few samples of this study predate the infection). Cell type and time point are not known. The CDR3 runs from the conserved cysteine through the conserved F or W. The order of the fields is D gene, clone size, J gene, V gene, CDR3 protein, CDR3 DNA. A D gene is named only where the DNA matches it firmly. Only some rows state a clone size, as once, few, many or a class for expanded clones.

d_call: TRBD1
clone_size: -
j_call: TRBJ2-5
v_call: TRBV5-1
cdr3_aa: CASSLGTAVGQETQYF
cdr3_nt: TGCGCCAGCAGCCTAGGGACAGCCGTGGGACAAGAGACCCAGTACTTC

d_call: TRBD1
clone_size: few
j_call: TRBJ2-2
v_call: TRBV5-1
cdr3_aa: CASSDRGSDTGELFF
cdr3_nt: TGCGCCAGCAGCGACAGGGGTTCGGACACCGGGGAGCTGTTTTTT

d_call: -
clone_size: -
j_call: TRBJ2-3
v_call: TRBV7-9
cdr3_aa: CASSLIGRATDTQYF
cdr3_nt: TGTGCCAGCAGCTTAATTGGCAGGGCCACAGATACGCAGTATTTT

d_call: -
clone_size: many
j_call: TRBJ2-6
v_call: TRBV5-1
cdr3_aa: CASSLEPGANVLTF
cdr3_nt: TGCGCCAGCAGCCTCGAACCTGGGGCCAACGTCCTGACTTTC

d_call: -
clone_size: few
j_call: TRBJ2-7
v_call: TRBV7-9
cdr3_aa: CASSLTQGPDEQYF
cdr3_nt: TGTGCCAGCAGCCTGACCCAGGGCCCGGACGAGCAGTACTTC

d_call: -
clone_size: few
j_call: TRBJ1-5
v_call: TRBV28
cdr3_aa: CASSLEGRGNQPQHF
cdr3_nt: TGTGCCAGCAGTTTAGAGGGGCGCGGGAATCAGCCCCAGCATTTT

d_call: -
clone_size: -
j_call: TRBJ2-2
v_call: TRBV27
cdr3_aa: CASSSTVNTGELFF
cdr3_nt: TGTGCCAGCAGCAGCACGGTGAACACCGGGGAGCTGTTTTTT

d_call: -
clone_size: -
j_call: TRBJ1-5
v_call: TRBV20-1
cdr3_aa: CSARGMGGGHF
cdr3_nt: TGCAGTGCTAGAGGAATGGGGGGTGGACATTTT

d_call: -
clone_size: few
j_call: TRBJ2-3
v_call: TRBV5-6
cdr3_aa: CASSLASASTDTQYF
cdr3_nt: TGTGCCAGCAGCTTGGCCTCAGCATCCACAGATACGCAGTATTTT

d_call: TRBD2
clone_size: few
j_call: TRBJ2-1
v_call: TRBV5-1
cdr3_aa: CASSRGLAGHNEQFF
cdr3_nt: TGCGCCAGCAGCAGGGGACTAGCGGGGCACAATGAGCAGTTCTTC

d_call: TRBD1
clone_size: -
j_call: TRBJ2-5
v_call: TRBV28
cdr3_aa: CASSSSGTGGEKTQYF
cdr3_nt: TGTGCCAGCAGTTCCTCCGGGACAGGGGGCGAGAAGACCCAGTACTTC

d_call: -
clone_size: few
j_call: TRBJ2-2
v_call: TRBV3-1
cdr3_aa: CASAQTWGAGTGELFF
cdr3_nt: TGTGCCAGCGCCCAAACTTGGGGGGCCGGCACCGGGGAGCTGTTTTTT

d_call: TRBD1
clone_size: -
j_call: TRBJ1-2
v_call: TRBV12-3/TRBV12-4
cdr3_aa: CASSSPGQGSYGYTF
cdr3_nt: TGTGCCAGCAGTTCCCCGGGACAGGGTTCCTATGGCTACACCTTC

d_call: -
clone_size: many
j_call: TRBJ1-2
v_call: TRBV20-1
cdr3_aa: CSARDWGGDLYGYTF
cdr3_nt: TGCAGTGCTAGAGATTGGGGCGGAGACCTCTATGGCTACACCTTC

d_call: -
clone_size: few
j_call: TRBJ2-4
v_call: TRBV20-1
cdr3_aa: CSARYPGLKNIQYF
cdr3_nt: TGCAGTGCTAGGTACCCGGGACTCAAAAACATTCAGTACTTC

d_call: -
clone_size: -
j_call: TRBJ1-5
v_call: TRBV29-1
cdr3_aa: CSSGTSVSNQPQHF
cdr3_nt: TGCAGCTCTGGGACATCCGTTAGCAATCAGCCCCAGCATTTT

d_call: -
clone_size: -
j_call: TRBJ1-1
v_call: TRBV20-1
cdr3_aa: CSARDRGREAFF
cdr3_nt: TGCAGTGCTAGAGATCGGGGCAGGGAAGCTTTCTTT

d_call: TRBD2
clone_size: -
j_call: TRBJ2-1
v_call: TRBV6-2/TRBV6-3
cdr3_aa: CASRRTSSNEQFF
cdr3_nt: TGTGCCAGCAGGCGGACTAGCTCCAATGAGCAGTTCTTC

d_call: -
clone_size: few
j_call: TRBJ2-5
v_call: TRBV5-1
cdr3_aa: CASSLEASEYQETQYF
cdr3_nt: TGCGCCAGCAGCTTGGAGGCCAGTGAGTACCAAGAGACCCAGTACTTC

d_call: -
clone_size: few
j_call: TRBJ2-1
v_call: TRBV10-3
cdr3_aa: CAISVVSGPQGEQFF
cdr3_nt: TGTGCCATCAGTGTCGTTTCGGGGCCCCAGGGTGAGCAGTTCTTC

d_call: TRBD1
clone_size: -
j_call: TRBJ1-2
v_call: TRBV12-3/TRBV12-4
cdr3_aa: CASSRDRGRRTF
cdr3_nt: TGTGCCAGCAGTCGGGACAGGGGGCGCAGAACCTTC

d_call: -
clone_size: -
j_call: TRBJ2-4
v_call: TRBV6-4
cdr3_aa: CASSDRSGNIQYF
cdr3_nt: TGTGCCAGCAGTGATAGGAGTGGCAACATTCAGTACTTC

d_call: -
clone_size: many
j_call: TRBJ1-1
v_call: TRBV7-3
cdr3_aa: CASSLGQQNTEAFF
cdr3_nt: TGTGCCAGCAGCTTAGGACAGCAAAACACTGAAGCTTTCTTT

d_call: -
clone_size: few
j_call: TRBJ2-5
v_call: TRBV9
cdr3_aa: CASSPRYSDRETQYF
cdr3_nt: TGTGCCAGCAGCCCTAGGTATAGCGACCGGGAGACCCAGTACTTC

d_call: -
clone_size: -
j_call: TRBJ2-1
v_call: TRBV20-1
cdr3_aa: CSTHRGREQFF
cdr3_nt: TGCAGTACCCACCGGGGTCGGGAGCAGTTCTTC

d_call: TRBD1
clone_size: many
j_call: TRBJ1-2
v_call: TRBV4-3
cdr3_aa: CASSQDGTGGGYTF
cdr3_nt: TGCGCCAGCAGCCAAGATGGGACAGGGGGCGGCTACACCTTC

d_call: -
clone_size: -
j_call: TRBJ2-4
v_call: TRBV4-1
cdr3_aa: CASSQVFLTGRTKNIQYF
cdr3_nt: TGCGCCAGCAGCCAAGTATTCTTGACAGGCCGGACCAAAAACATTCAGTACTTC

d_call: TRBD1
clone_size: few
j_call: TRBJ1-2
v_call: TRBV20-1
cdr3_aa: CSASKDRGGKGYTF
cdr3_nt: TGCAGTGCTTCTAAGGACAGGGGCGGTAAAGGCTACACCTTC

d_call: TRBD1
clone_size: few
j_call: TRBJ2-7
v_call: TRBV20-1
cdr3_aa: CSALQGNEQYF
cdr3_nt: TGCAGTGCTTTACAGGGGAACGAGCAGTACTTC

d_call: TRBD2
clone_size: many
j_call: TRBJ2-3
v_call: TRBV12-3/TRBV12-4
cdr3_aa: CASTELAGGYTQYF
cdr3_nt: TGTGCCAGCACCGAACTAGCGGGGGGCTATACGCAGTATTTT

d_call: -
clone_size: many
j_call: TRBJ2-2
v_call: TRBV7-3
cdr3_aa: CASSQKGGNTGELFF
cdr3_nt: TGTGCCAGCAGCCAGAAGGGGGGGAACACCGGGGAGCTGTTTTTT

d_call: TRBD1
clone_size: -
j_call: TRBJ2-7
v_call: TRBV10-3
cdr3_aa: CAISESDRVSYEQYF
cdr3_nt: TGTGCCATCAGTGAGTCTGACAGGGTCTCCTACGAGCAGTACTTC

d_call: TRBD1
clone_size: many
j_call: TRBJ1-1
v_call: TRBV7-3
cdr3_aa: CASSYRGGTEAFF
cdr3_nt: TGTGCCAGCAGTTACAGGGGGGGCACTGAAGCTTTCTTT

d_call: -
clone_size: -
j_call: TRBJ1-1
v_call: TRBV20-1
cdr3_aa: CSEGFWAEAFF
cdr3_nt: TGCAGTGAAGGATTTTGGGCTGAAGCTTTCTTT

d_call: -
clone_size: -
j_call: TRBJ2-7
v_call: TRBV6-4
cdr3_aa: CASSDSTRPSYEQYF
cdr3_nt: TGTGCCAGCAGTGACTCGACCAGGCCCTCCTACGAGCAGTACTTC

d_call: -
clone_size: -
j_call: TRBJ1-5
v_call: TRBV9
cdr3_aa: CASSVGSSGSNQPQHF
cdr3_nt: TGTGCCAGCAGCGTAGGGTCCTCAGGTAGCAATCAGCCCCAGCATTTT

d_call: -
clone_size: few
j_call: TRBJ2-3
v_call: TRBV30
cdr3_aa: CAWSVLDTQYF
cdr3_nt: TGTGCCTGGAGTGTCCTGGATACGCAGTATTTT

d_call: -
clone_size: -
j_call: TRBJ2-3
v_call: TRBV11-2
cdr3_aa: CASSPEYGRTDTQYF
cdr3_nt: TGTGCCAGCAGCCCAGAGTACGGTCGCACAGATACGCAGTATTTT

d_call: -
clone_size: -
j_call: TRBJ1-5
v_call: TRBV6-5
cdr3_aa: CASRLGGSNQPQHF
cdr3_nt: TGTGCCAGCAGACTAGGGGGGAGCAATCAGCCCCAGCATTTT

d_call: TRBD1
clone_size: few
j_call: TRBJ1-2
v_call: TRBV5-1
cdr3_aa: CASSLGDRGKDYGYTF
cdr3_nt: TGCGCCAGCAGCTTGGGGGACAGGGGCAAGGACTATGGCTACACCTTC

d_call: -
clone_size: few
j_call: TRBJ1-2
v_call: TRBV9
cdr3_aa: CASSAGTALEYGYTF
cdr3_nt: TGTGCCAGCAGCGCTGGGACGGCTCTGGAGTATGGCTACACCTTC

d_call: TRBD1
clone_size: few
j_call: TRBJ1-2
v_call: TRBV5-1
cdr3_aa: CASSRGTGVGNGYTF
cdr3_nt: TGCGCCAGCAGCCGGGGGACAGGGGTAGGAAATGGCTACACCTTC

d_call: -
clone_size: -
j_call: TRBJ2-1
v_call: TRBV6-2/TRBV6-3
cdr3_aa: CASSYVWGTEQFF
cdr3_nt: TGTGCCAGCAGTTACGTGTGGGGGACTGAGCAGTTCTTC

d_call: -
clone_size: -
j_call: TRBJ1-2
v_call: TRBV7-3
cdr3_aa: CASSPGQGIGYTF
cdr3_nt: TGTGCCAGCAGCCCCGGACAAGGAATTGGCTACACCTTC

d_call: -
clone_size: -
j_call: TRBJ1-1
v_call: TRBV12-3/TRBV12-4
cdr3_aa: CASRPDTSRVTEAFF
cdr3_nt: TGTGCCAGCAGACCTGACACCTCTCGGGTCACTGAAGCTTTCTTT

d_call: TRBD2
clone_size: many
j_call: TRBJ2-1
v_call: TRBV5-1
cdr3_aa: CASCNSGGIDEQFF
cdr3_nt: TGCGCCAGCTGTAATAGCGGGGGAATCGATGAGCAGTTCTTC

d_call: TRBD2
clone_size: few
j_call: TRBJ2-1
v_call: TRBV27
cdr3_aa: CASSLPGGSNNEQFF
cdr3_nt: TGTGCCAGCAGTCTACCGGGGGGAAGTAACAATGAGCAGTTCTTC

d_call: -
clone_size: -
j_call: TRBJ2-2
v_call: TRBV20-1
cdr3_aa: CSAREAGELFF
cdr3_nt: TGCAGTGCTAGAGAAGCCGGGGAGCTGTTTTTT

d_call: TRBD2
clone_size: -
j_call: TRBJ2-4
v_call: TRBV12-3/TRBV12-4
cdr3_aa: CASRTSGGAHAKNIQYF
cdr3_nt: TGTGCCAGCAGGACTAGCGGGGGGGCCCACGCCAAAAACATTCAGTACTTC

d_call: -
clone_size: few
j_call: TRBJ2-1
v_call: TRBV5-1
cdr3_aa: CASNPSGGLGKDEQFF
cdr3_nt: TGCGCCAGCAACCCTTCCGGGGGGCTCGGAAAGGATGAGCAGTTCTTC

d_call: -
clone_size: many
j_call: TRBJ2-5
v_call: TRBV6-1
cdr3_aa: CASSVQGRETQYF
cdr3_nt: TGTGCCAGCAGTGTACAGGGTCGGGAGACCCAGTACTTC

d_call: TRBD2
clone_size: -
j_call: TRBJ2-3
v_call: TRBV4-2
cdr3_aa: CASSPLGSGGVEDTQYF
cdr3_nt: TGTGCCAGCAGCCCCCTTGGGAGCGGGGGTGTGGAAGATACGCAGTATTTT

d_call: -
clone_size: -
j_call: TRBJ1-5
v_call: TRBV15
cdr3_aa: CATSRAGVYSNQPQHF
cdr3_nt: TGTGCCACCAGCAGGGCAGGAGTTTATAGCAATCAGCCCCAGCATTTT

d_call: TRBD1
clone_size: few
j_call: TRBJ2-5
v_call: TRBV29-1
cdr3_aa: CSVHRGVPEGTQYF
cdr3_nt: TGCAGCGTTCACAGGGGGGTCCCGGAGGGGACCCAGTACTTC

d_call: -
clone_size: few
j_call: TRBJ2-7
v_call: TRBV7-3
cdr3_aa: CASSLGLAGYEQYF
cdr3_nt: TGTGCCAGCAGCTTAGGGCTAGCTGGGTACGAGCAGTACTTC